These T cell receptor beta chains were read from a single sample in a study of human T cells and chemical hapten exposure. TCRdb re-analysed the RACE reads in MiXCR, keeping a single row per CDR3 protein. The profile shows around 69,000 distinct CDR3 sequences, about 8.5% of them singletons. This sample comprised whole blood, obtained in connection with sensitization to the hapten diphenylcyclopropenone (DPC). Source of these receptors: a woman aged 45-60 years with alopecia areata. Some clones in this sample may be carry-over from other donors' samples. Both conserved end residues are part of each CDR3. Fields, in order: V gene, CDR3 length, CDR3 protein.

TRBV12-3/TRBV12-4 | 14 | CASRRAGAVETQYF
TRBV7-8 | 15 | CASSRASTPNYGYTF
TRBV27 | 18 | CASSLMTSGSLGTDTQYF
TRBV28 | 12 | CAMGPTWETQYF
TRBV6-2/TRBV6-3 | 18 | CASSSRWREVVESDEQFF
TRBV7-9 | 14 | CASSQGAGDYEQYF
TRBV12-3/TRBV12-4 | 13 | CASSPPAGTEAFF
TRBV9 | 16 | CASSVALLAGDNEQFF
TRBV29-1 | 14 | CSVQVRTDNSPLHF
TRBV29-1 | 13 | CSVEGGLTGELFF
TRBV11-3 | 13 | CASSRGRDYEQYF
TRBV4-3 | 16 | CASSQIQGAPLYGYTF
TRBV7-9 | 14 | CASSHWELEVEAFF
TRBV20-1 | 14 | CSEIDPRGTDTQYF